These 28 T cell receptor beta chains share one sample of origin, sequenced in a study of blood T cell repertoires in COVID-19. Clones were sequenced by immunoSEQ multiplex PCR, and TCRdb holds only the in-frame ones, with some missing. The table shows some 190,000 clones, with approximately 91% occurring only once. The sequencing input was peripheral blood. These receptors all stem from a young man with acute or convalescent COVID-19.

The chain is built from TRBV15 and TRBJ2-3; the match to TRBD2 covers 12 bases. The CDR3 spans 15 residues. The J segment lost 4 bases and the V segment lost 1 base, leaving 0 bases of the junction unmatched. From germline, CDR1 is LNHNV and CDR2 YYDKDF (reference sequence). This chain's CDR3 is CATSRGLAGADTQYF. The CDR3, as DNA: TGTGCCACCAGCAGAGGACTAGCGGGAGCAGATACGCAGTATTTT.

V gene TRBV6-1 combines with J gene TRBJ2-1; TRBD1 agrees at 9 bases. The CDR3 consists of 15 residues. Germline V lookup: CDR1 MNHNS, CDR2 SASEGT. The V segment lost 2 bases and the J segment 5 bases; nucleotides outside the gene matches: 4. CDR3 residues: CASSELGTGNNEQFF. CDR3 DNA: TGTGCCAGCAGTGAATTGGGGACAGGGAACAATGAGCAGTTCTTC.

This chain joins TRBV2 and TRBJ1-2; 7 bases map to TRBD1. J gave up 2 bases and V 6 bases, and 9 bases lay outside the gene matches. The CDR3 extends over 15 amino acids. Germline V CDR1 and CDR2: SNHLY, FYNNEI. CDR3 residues: CASRKQGTSNYGYTF. The CDR3 nucleotides read TGTGCCAGCAGGAAACAGGGGACTTCCAACTATGGCTACACCTTC.

The genes are TRBV9 and TRBJ2-5, with D maybe TRBD2 (5 bases). The CDR3 runs 14 residues. V lost 0 bases and J lost 1, with 7 bases in between. Germline V gene lookup returns CDR1 SGDLS and CDR2 YYNGEE. The CDR3 spells CASSVGGSQETQYF. CDR3 nucleotides: TGTGCCAGCAGCGTAGGAGGGAGCCAAGAGACCCAGTACTTC.

The chain joins TRBV19 to TRBJ1-5; possible D gene TRBD1, 5 bases. This CDR3 is built from 19 residues. The V end was cut by 3 bases, the J end by 0 bases, with 21 bases between. The germline V gene has CDR1 LNHDA and CDR2 SQIVND (reference sequence). The CDR3 spells CASSISWGEERYSNQPQHF. DNA of the CDR3: TGTGCCAGTAGTATTTCTTGGGGCGAGGAGCGTTATAGCAATCAGCCCCAGCATTTT.

The genes are TRBV25-1 and TRBJ1-2; TRBD1 matches at 9 bases. Trimming took 3 bases from V and 5 from J; bases not matched to a gene: 10. This CDR3 has 16 amino acids. The germline V gene has CDR1 MGHDK and CDR2 SYGVNS. The CDR3 spells CASSDGQGSLGYGYTF. The DNA of the CDR3 is TGTGCCAGCAGTGATGGACAGGGGAGTCTTGGGTATGGCTACACCTTC.

The J gene is TRBJ1-3, the V gene TRBV3-1 (or the pseudogene TRBV3-2); tentative D call: TRBD1 (5 bases). Germline V gives CDR1 LGHDT, CDR2 YNNKEL (reference sequence). V was cut by 5 bases and J by 2 bases, with 10 bases left in between. The CDR3 runs to 14 residues. CDR3 sequence (DNA): TGTGCCAGCAGCTTTGGGACTGCTGGAAACACCATATATTTT. It encodes CASSFGTAGNTIYF.

The CDR3 DNA reads TGTGCCACCAGTGAGAACAGTAGCAATCAGCCCCAGCATTTT. Amino acids: CATSENSSNQPQHF. The rearrangement joins TRBV24-1 to TRBJ1-5; D is undetermined. Trimming shortened V by 4 bases and J by 0 bases, and 6 bases separated the two germline ends. Germline CDR1 is KGHDR and CDR2 is SFDVKD. The CDR3 is made up of 14 amino acids.

The V call is TRBV7-9, the J call TRBJ1-4; D remains ambiguous. This CDR3 spans 15 amino acids. The germline CDR1 and CDR2 sequences are SEHNR and FQNEAQ (reference sequence). Deletions cut 0 bases from V and 3 bases from J, with 8 bases between. CDR3: CASSLASGANEKLFF. CDR3 coding DNA: TGTGCCAGCAGCTTAGCGAGCGGAGCTAATGAAAAACTGTTTTTT.

This chain uses TRBV6-6 with TRBJ1-6; TRBD1 matches at 7 bases. The germline CDR1 and CDR2 sequences are MNHNY and SVGAGI (reference sequence). This CDR3 has 16 amino acids. V dropped 5 bases and J dropped 10; count of bases not matched to a gene: 14. The CDR3 here is CASSPSRDRKKSPLHF. CDR3 nucleotide sequence: TGTGCCAGCAGTCCGAGCCGGGACAGAAAGAAGTCACCCCTCCACTTT.

This clone was observed once. V gene TRBV20-1 combines with J gene TRBJ2-3, with no clear D. This CDR3 comprises 11 residues. The V end lost 6 bases, the J end lost 5 bases, and 9 bases lay between the germline ends. CDR1 is DFQATT and CDR2 is SNEGSKA in the germline V gene (reference sequence). The CDR3 protein is CSARSKDTQYF. The CDR3 region has the DNA TGCAGTGCGAGGTCAAAAGATACGCAGTATTTT.

CDR3 protein: CASSWDSRSPLHF. The CDR3 bases are TGTGCCAGCAGCTGGGACAGCCGATCACCCCTCCACTTT. The chain joins TRBV28 to TRBJ1-6; 7 bases line up with TRBD1. This CDR3 comprises 13 residues. Germline lookup yields CDR1 MDHEN and CDR2 SYDVKM. Trimming cost V 6 bases and J 10 bases; bases outside gene matches: 6.

This clone occurred once. The J gene is TRBJ2-1, the V gene TRBV5-1; possible D gene TRBD2, 6 bases. Trimming removed 2 bases from V and 0 bases from J, with 9 bases in between. The CDR3 is 15 residues long. CDR1 is SGHRS and CDR2 is YFSETQ in the germline V gene. Here the CDR3 reads CASSFGGSSYNEQFF. CDR3 DNA sequence: TGCGCCAGCAGCTTTGGGGGGAGCTCCTACAATGAGCAGTTCTTC.

The rearrangement uses TRBV27 and TRBJ1-4; D may be TRBD1 (5 bases). The germline V and J ends were trimmed by 8 bases and 8 bases, with 15 bases remaining between them. Germline CDR1 reads MNHEY; CDR2 reads SMNVEV (reference sequence). The CDR3 is 13 amino acids. This chain's CDR3 is CASGHRGSEKLFF. In DNA, the CDR3 is TGTGCCAGCGGGCATAGGGGTTCCGAAAAACTGTTTTTT.

The CDR3 region is CASSEGQGDNEQFF. For the CDR3, the DNA is TGTGCCAGCAGTGAGGGACAGGGAGACAATGAGCAGTTCTTC. The rearrangement links TRBV25-1 to TRBJ2-1; 9 bases line up with TRBD1. Germline V gene lookup returns CDR1 MGHDK and CDR2 SYGVNS. The CDR3 length is 14 residues. Trimming removed 3 bases from V and 5 bases from J; junction bases left unmatched: 2.

Only a few counts were recorded for this clone. The chain combines TRBV10-3 with TRBJ2-7; 8 bases are shared with TRBD2. In germline, CDR1 is ENHRY, CDR2 SYGVKD. The ends lost 0 bases at V and 6 bases at J; junction bases unmatched: 7. The CDR3 consists of 15 residues. Written as DNA, the CDR3 is TGTGCCATCAGTGAGTCGGATAGCGGGACCGCCGAGCAGTACTTC. Amino acids: CAISESDSGTAEQYF.

The chain carries TRBV7-3 and TRBJ1-1, with D possibly being TRBD1 (5 bases). Germline V CDR1 and CDR2: SGHTA, FQGTGA. The V end lost 5 bases, the J end lost 1 base, and 17 bases lay between the germline ends. The CDR3 covers 16 residues. The CDR3 loop is CASSPRTAGGNTEAFF. CDR3 sequence (DNA): TGTGCCAGCAGCCCCAGGACCGCCGGGGGGAACACTGAAGCTTTCTTT.

CDR3 coding DNA: TGTGCCAGCAGCCCTTTGTGGCAGGGGTCAAACTATGGCTACACCTTC. Amino acid sequence: CASSPLWQGSNYGYTF. The chain is built from TRBV14 and TRBJ1-2; a possible D gene is TRBD1 (6 bases). The CDR3 length is 16 residues. CDR1 and CDR2 (germline): SGHDN, FVKESK. Between the trimmed V and J ends, which lost 4 bases and 2 bases, there was a span of 17 bases.

This chain connects TRBV6-6 to TRBJ1-1; 9 bases are shared with TRBD1. CDR1 and CDR2 (germline): MNHNY, SVGAGI (reference sequence). V lost 5 bases and J lost 5; bases outside the gene matches: 9. The CDR3 has 15 residues. The chain's CDR3 is CASSNRQGVETEAFF. The CDR3 nucleotides read TGTGCCAGCAGTAACCGACAGGGGGTTGAAACTGAAGCTTTCTTT.

The chain uses TRBV19 and TRBJ1-5, with 8 bases fitting TRBD1. The V gene's germline CDR1 is LNHDA and CDR2 SQIVND (reference sequence). The junction had 2 bases not matched to a gene; V was cut back by 5 bases and J by 2 bases. This CDR3 region has 14 residues. CDR3: CASSQQGGNQPQHF. For the CDR3, the DNA is TGTGCCAGTAGTCAACAGGGGGGCAATCAGCCCCAGCATTTT.

This sequence joins TRBV9 and TRBJ1-3; no firm D call. This CDR3 is 15 amino acids long. Trimming stripped 0 bases from V and 2 bases from J, with 9 bases between. In germline, CDR1 is SGDLS, CDR2 YYNGEE. The CDR3 bases are TGTGCCAGCAGCGTAGAACAGCTACCTGGAAACACCATATATTTT. This sequence encodes CASSVEQLPGNTIYF.

This sequence joins TRBV6-5 and TRBJ1-5; TRBD1 is a possible D gene (6 bases). The CDR3 runs 15 residues. Germline values: CDR1 MNHEY, CDR2 SVGAGI. The V and J ends lost 6 bases and 1 base respectively, with 13 bases between them. CDR3 coding DNA: TGTGCCAGCAGGGACAGAGGGCCGAGCAATCAGCCCCAGCATTTT. Encoded protein: CASRDRGPSNQPQHF.

V gene TRBV29-1 combines with J gene TRBJ2-2; 9 bases are shared with TRBD2. The CDR3 extends over 15 amino acids. The trim removed 7 bases at V and 2 bases at J, leaving 8 bases unmatched. Germline CDR1 is SQVTM and CDR2 is ANQGSEA. The CDR3 loop is CSARGRAVNTGELFF. CDR3 sequence (DNA): TGCAGCGCTCGCGGGAGGGCCGTCAACACCGGGGAGCTGTTTTTT.

The chain joins TRBV7-9 to TRBJ2-5; 8 nucleotides line up with TRBD2. Germline CDR1 reads SEHNR; CDR2 reads FQNEAQ (reference sequence). V lost 4 bases, J lost 4 bases, and 8 bases stayed unmatched. This CDR3 has 15 amino acids. The CDR3 sequence is CASSSPGGVGETQYF. The CDR3 coding sequence is TGTGCCAGCAGCTCCCCGGGGGGGGTAGGAGAGACCCAGTACTTC.

The chain links TRBV2 to TRBJ1-5; D is uncertain. The CDR3 spans 13 residues. Germline V CDR1 and CDR2: SNHLY, FYNNEI. V shed 6 bases and J shed 7 bases, with 13 bases lying between them. CDR3 residues: CASSGDLEQPQHF. CDR3 in DNA: TGTGCCAGCAGCGGCGATTTGGAGCAGCCCCAGCATTTT.

CDR3 sequence reads: CASRTGPPTNEKLFF. CDR3 sequence (DNA): TGTGCCAGCAGAACTGGTCCCCCAACTAATGAAAAACTGTTTTTT. The chain has TRBV28 and TRBJ1-4, with D unclear. CDR3 length: 15 amino acids. Trimming cost V 6 bases and J 0 bases, with 11 bases left between them. The germline V gene has CDR1 MDHEN and CDR2 SYDVKM.

The chain uses TRBV18 and TRBJ2-1; 8 positions match TRBD1. The CDR3 sequence is 15 residues long. CDR1 is KGHSH, CDR2 LQKENI, per germline. Germline trimming cut 3 bases from V and 5 bases from J; bases unmatched to any gene: 6. CDR3 loop: CASSPRTGTNNEQFF. In DNA form, the CDR3 reads TGTGCCAGCTCACCCCGGACAGGGACCAACAATGAGCAGTTCTTC.

The chain links TRBV1 to TRBJ1-3; TRBD1 was called by the table and not checked on the DNA. TRBV1 is a pseudogene locus. This CDR3 region has 18 residues. This CDR3 reads CTSSPNLVGPQGGNTIYF. In DNA form, the CDR3 reads TGCACCAGCAGCCCAAACCTAGTGGGCCCTCAGGGTGGAAACACCATATATTTT.